One sample yielded the 30 T cell receptor beta chains listed below, sequenced in a study of blood T cell dynamics during melanoma immunotherapy. Generated by immunoSEQ multiplex PCR, the TCRdb table keeps only in-frame clones and is missing some. The data contain 9,500 or so clones, 70% to 90% of them singletons. Time point meaning: pre-treatment baseline. Sequencing was performed on blood, taken from a patient treated with checkpoint blockade. The receptors originated from a human donor with melanoma.

V and J are TRBV6-5 and TRBJ2-7; possible D gene TRBD1, 6 bases. CDR1 and CDR2 (germline): MNHEY, SVGAGI. V shed 6 bases and J shed 2 bases, with 14 bases lying between them. The CDR3 covers 14 residues. The chain's CDR3 is CASRTDRTTYEQYF. CDR3 bases: TGTGCCAGCAGGACTGACAGGACAACCTACGAGCAGTACTTC.

This chain uses TRBV14 with TRBJ2-7; tentatively, D is TRBD1 or TRBD2 (6 bases each). Germline V CDR1 and CDR2: SGHDN, FVKESK. This CDR3 contains 15 residues. Trimming removed 0 bases at V and 5 bases at J, with 14 bases between. CDR3 in DNA: TGTGCCAGCAGCCAAGACAGGGGAGGTGGTCACGAGCAGTACTTC. Its protein product is CASSQDRGGGHEQYF.

V usage is TRBV27 and J usage is TRBJ2-1, with D perhaps TRBD1 (5 bases). CDR3 length equals 15 residues. V lost 5 bases to trimming and J lost 8 bases, with 19 bases between them. Germline V gene data show CDR1 as MNHEY and CDR2 as SMNVEV (reference sequence). CDR3 loop: CASSPPAGPGYEQFF. DNA for the CDR3: TGTGCCAGCAGTCCCCCCGCAGGGCCGGGCTATGAGCAGTTCTTC.

V gene TRBV27 combines with J gene TRBJ2-2; a possible D gene is TRBD1 (6 bases). The CDR3 is 18 amino acids. Trimming took 5 bases from V and 0 from J, leaving 19 bases between them. Looked up from germline, CDR1 is MNHEY and CDR2 is SMNVEV (reference sequence). The CDR3 nucleotides are TGTGCCAGCAGTCAGCAGGGGCGGCAGTTCGCGAACACCGGGGAGCTGTTTTTT. It codes for CASSQQGRQFANTGELFF.

The CDR3 protein is CASSPRQGRHQPQHF. Written as DNA, the CDR3 is TGTGCCAGCAGTCCCCGACAGGGGAGACATCAGCCCCAGCATTTT. The chain couples TRBV27 to TRBJ1-5, with 8 bases fitting TRBD1. V was clipped by 5 bases and J by 5 bases; unmatched bases: 8. The CDR3 has 15 residues. Germline loops: CDR1 MNHEY, CDR2 SMNVEV (reference sequence).

V gene TRBV7-9 combines with J gene TRBJ1-1; possibly TRBD1 for D (6 bases). The germline CDR1 and CDR2 sequences are SEHNR and FQNEAQ (reference sequence). The CDR3 consists of 14 residues. Between the trimmed V and J ends, which lost 2 bases and 4 bases, there was a span of 11 bases. The CDR3 spells CASSLTGATTEAFF. CDR3 nucleotide sequence: TGTGCCAGCAGCTTAACGGGGGCGACCACTGAAGCTTTCTTT.

The chain is built from TRBV27 and TRBJ2-1; D perhaps matches TRBD2 (6 bases). The CDR3 contains 16 residues. V gave up 6 bases and J gave up 4 bases, with 19 bases separating them. Germline CDR1 MNHEY, CDR2 SMNVEV (reference sequence). CDR3 DNA sequence: TGTGCCAGCAGGCTTGGAGGGATACGGGCTTACAATGAGCAGTTCTTC. Protein: CASRLGGIRAYNEQFF.

The J gene is TRBJ1-2, the V gene TRBV28; weak D call: TRBD1 (6 bases). The germline V gene has CDR1 MDHEN and CDR2 SYDVKM. V was pared by 4 bases and J by 9 bases, with 18 bases between. The CDR3 loop spans 14 amino acids. CDR3 amino acids: CASSSGQGTLRYTF. DNA for the CDR3: TGTGCCAGCAGTTCCGGTCAGGGGACCCTTCGCTACACCTTC.

The genes are TRBV19 and TRBJ2-6, with 10 bases that match TRBD1. The length of the CDR3 is 16 residues. V gave up 5 bases and J gave up 3 bases; unmatched junction bases: 4. Germline values: CDR1 LNHDA, CDR2 SQIVND (reference sequence). CDR3 DNA: TGTGCCAGTAGTCGACAGGGGGCCGGTGGGGCCAACGTCCTGACTTTC. It yields the protein CASSRQGAGGANVLTF.

The chain joins TRBV7-2 to TRBJ2-3, with TRBD2 identical over 14 bases. The V gene end was trimmed by 5 bases and the J gene end by 1 base; junction bases not matched to a gene: 5. Germline CDR1 SGHTA, CDR2 FQGNSA. This CDR3 has 17 residues. The CDR3 DNA is TGTGCCAGCAGCAAAGAGGGACTAGCGGGGGGCACAGATACGCAGTATTTT. This sequence encodes CASSKEGLAGGTDTQYF. Full variable domain (rest looked up from reference TRBV7-2 and TRBJ2-3): GAGVSQSPSNKVTEKGKDVELRCDPISGHTALYWYRQSLGQGLEFLIYFQGNSAPDKSGLPSDRFSAERTGGSVSTLTIQRTQQEDSAVYLCASSKEGLAGGTDTQYFGPGTRLTVL.

The chain couples TRBV5-1 to TRBJ1-3; 9 bases agree with TRBD1. CDR1 and CDR2 from the germline V gene are SGHRS and YFSETQ. The CDR3 is 15 residues long. V shed 6 bases and J 1 base; nucleotides not matched to a gene: 5. CDR3 bases: TGCGCCAGCACCACAGGGGGCATTTCTGGAAACACCATATATTTT. Encoded protein: CASTTGGISGNTIYF.

This chain joins TRBV7-2 and TRBJ2-1, with unresolved D. CDR1 is SGHTA, CDR2 FQGNSA, per germline. The CDR3 spans 12 residues. Deletions cut 1 base from V and 10 bases from J, with 8 bases between. The CDR3 DNA reads TGTGCCAGCAGCTTAGATCTGGGGGAGCAGTTCTTC. Its translation: CASSLDLGEQFF.

The V call is TRBV7-9, the J call TRBJ2-1; the match to TRBD2 covers 9 bases. V trimming: 2 bases; J trimming: 4 bases; junction bases outside the gene matches: 6. Germline CDR1 reads SEHNR; CDR2 reads FQNEAQ (reference sequence). CDR3 length: 16 amino acids. The CDR3 coding sequence is TGTGCCAGCAGCTTATATAAGAGCGGGGGGTACAATGAGCAGTTCTTC. Translation: CASSLYKSGGYNEQFF.

The rearrangement uses TRBV4-1 and TRBJ1-3; no definite D call. Germline V CDR1 and CDR2: MGHRA, YSYEKL. V was pared by 0 bases and J by 4 bases, with 13 bases between. The CDR3 contains 16 residues. The CDR3 region has the DNA TGCGCCAGCAGCCAAGATTCAGACCCGGTGGGAAACACCATATATTTT. Translating it yields CASSQDSDPVGNTIYF.

V usage is TRBV28 and J usage is TRBJ1-2; D ambiguous. Per germline, CDR1 MDHEN and CDR2 SYDVKM. The germline V and J ends were trimmed by 0 bases and 6 bases, with 11 bases remaining between them. The length of the CDR3 is 14 residues. Here the CDR3 reads CASSLWSRANGYTF. In DNA form, the CDR3 reads TGTGCCAGCAGTTTATGGTCACGGGCGAATGGCTACACCTTC.

The V gene is TRBV6-5, the J gene TRBJ1-4, with D unresolved. Deletions cut 2 bases from V and 8 bases from J, with 12 bases between. This CDR3 region has 14 residues. Germline V gene data show CDR1 as MNHEY and CDR2 as SVGAGI. CDR3 nucleotide sequence: TGTGCCAGCAGTTACGCCTTAAGCGCCGAAAAACTGTTTTTT. Protein: CASSYALSAEKLFF.

DNA of the CDR3: TGCGCCAGCAGCTGGGACAGGGGGCAGGCAGATACGCAGTATTTT. This encodes CASSWDRGQADTQYF. V and J are TRBV5-1 and TRBJ2-3, with 12 bases identical to TRBD1. The germline V gene encodes CDR1 SGHRS and CDR2 YFSETQ. The CDR3 is 15 amino acids. The trim removed 3 bases at V and 4 bases at J, leaving 3 bases unmatched. Full variable domain (remainder filled in from reference TRBV5-1 and TRBJ2-3): KAGVTQTPRYLIKTRGQQVTLSCSPISGHRSVSWYQQTPGQGLQFLFEYFSETQRNKGNFPGRFSGRQFSNSRSEMNVSTLELGDSALYLCASSWDRGQADTQYFGPGTRLTVL.

The V gene is TRBV5-1, the J gene TRBJ2-1, with D tentatively TRBD1 (6 bases). Germline CDR1 reads SGHRS; CDR2 reads YFSETQ. The CDR3 is 15 amino acids. Trimming removed 1 base from V and 7 bases from J, with 15 bases in between. The CDR3 region has the DNA TGCGCCAGCAGCTTGATGCCGACAGGCGGTAATGAGCAGTTCTTC. It translates to CASSLMPTGGNEQFF.

This chain connects TRBV7-2 to TRBJ1-1; D not certain. The CDR3 runs 13 residues. Trimming stripped 5 bases from V and 2 bases from J, with 9 bases between. Looked up from germline, CDR1 is SGHTA and CDR2 is FQGNSA. The CDR3 region has the DNA TGTGCCAGCAGCGCGAGTATAAACACTGAAGCTTTCTTT. Residues: CASSASINTEAFF.

The chain is built from TRBV7-9 and TRBJ2-3; D may be TRBD1 or TRBD2 (5 bases each). Trimming pared 5 bases from V and 6 bases from J, leaving 18 bases between. The CDR3 consists of 15 residues. CDR1 is SEHNR and CDR2 is FQNEAQ in the germline V gene (reference sequence). DNA for the CDR3: TGTGCCAGCAGCCCCGGGACCTATATTACGGATACGCAGTATTTT. Encoded protein: CASSPGTYITDTQYF.

This chain links TRBV5-1 with TRBJ2-3, with D perhaps matching TRBD1 or TRBD2 (5 bases each). V lost 0 bases and J lost 3, with 14 bases in between. Germline V gives CDR1 SGHRS, CDR2 YFSETQ. The CDR3 consists of 16 residues. In DNA, the CDR3 is TGCGCCAGCAGCTTGGCATCCGGGACCGAGACAGATACGCAGTATTTT. Translated, it gives CASSLASGTETDTQYF. Full variable domain (missing parts from reference TRBV5-1 and TRBJ2-3): KAGVTQTPRYLIKTRGQQVTLSCSPISGHRSVSWYQQTPGQGLQFLFEYFSETQRNKGNFPGRFSGRQFSNSRSEMNVSTLELGDSALYLCASSLASGTETDTQYFGPGTRLTVL.

The CDR3 DNA is TGTGCCAGTAGTAAGACAGGGGCATCCTACGAGCAGTACTTC. Translation gives CASSKTGASYEQYF. This chain uses TRBV19 with TRBJ2-7; 8 bases are shared with TRBD1. The length of the CDR3 is 14 residues. V lost 4 bases, J lost 1 base, and 3 bases stayed unmatched. Germline V gene lookup returns CDR1 LNHDA and CDR2 SQIVND (reference sequence).

V and J are TRBV28 and TRBJ2-3; TRBD2 aligns across 14 bases. The length of the CDR3 is 18 residues. CDR1 and CDR2 (germline): MDHEN, SYDVKM. V was pared by 2 bases and J by 7 bases, with 11 bases of the junction left unmatched. For the CDR3, the DNA is TGTGCCAGCAGTTTAGCGGGGACTAGCGGGAGAGGGAGAAATACGCAGTATTTT. Encoded protein: CASSLAGTSGRGRNTQYF. The variable domain in full, with the rest retrieved from reference TRBV28 and TRBJ2-3, is DVKVTQSSRYLVKRTGEKVFLECVQDMDHENMFWYRQDPGLGLRLIYFSYDVKMKEKGDIPEGYSVSREKKERFSLILESASTNQTSMYLCASSLAGTSGRGRNTQYFGPGTRLTVL.

This clone was counted once. In DNA form, the CDR3 reads TGCGCCAGCAGTGGGCAGGGAAACACAGATACGCAGTATTTT. Translating it yields CASSGQGNTDTQYF. The chain carries TRBV5-1 and TRBJ2-3; possible D gene TRBD1, 5 bases. This CDR3 has 14 residues. V was clipped by 5 bases and J by 2 bases, with 12 bases between them. The germline CDR1 and CDR2 sequences are SGHRS and YFSETQ.

This rearrangement joins TRBV9 to TRBJ2-1; D might be TRBD1 (5 bases). Germline V lookup: CDR1 SGDLS, CDR2 YYNGEE. This CDR3 comprises 18 residues. V shed 0 bases and J shed 0 bases, with 16 bases lying between them. The CDR3 region is CASSVADTALSSYNEQFF. DNA for the CDR3: TGTGCCAGCAGCGTAGCGGACACCGCCCTGAGCTCCTACAATGAGCAGTTCTTC.

This chain links TRBV11-2 with TRBJ1-1, with D perhaps TRBD1 (6 bases). The germline V gene has CDR1 SGHAT and CDR2 FQNNGV. The length of the CDR3 is 16 residues. The ends were cut back, 1 base at V and 1 base at J, with 13 bases in the middle. The CDR3: CASSLGSWTANTEAFF. The CDR3 nucleotides read TGTGCCAGCAGCTTAGGGAGTTGGACAGCGAACACTGAAGCTTTCTTT.

This chain links TRBV19 with TRBJ2-5; TRBD1 might be the D (5 bases). This CDR3 is 12 amino acids long. The V gene lost 6 bases and the J gene lost 5 bases, with 10 bases spanning the gap. Per the germline V gene, CDR1 is LNHDA and CDR2 is SQIVND (reference sequence). The CDR3 protein is CASSQGGETQYF. As DNA, the CDR3 is TGTGCCAGTAGCCAGGGTGGGGAGACCCAGTACTTC.

The V and J genes are TRBV10-2 and TRBJ1-2; no definite D call. The CDR3 consists of 14 residues. V was trimmed by 4 bases and J by 0 bases, leaving 9 bases between them. Per germline, CDR1 WSHSY and CDR2 SAAADI. CDR3 in DNA: TGCGCCAGCAGTGGAGGGATAGCTAACTATGGCTACACCTTC. As protein: CASSGGIANYGYTF.

This chain joins TRBV4-3 and TRBJ2-2, with D tentatively TRBD2 (6 bases). The germline CDR1 and CDR2 sequences are LGHNA and YSLEER. The CDR3 totals 15 residues. Between the trimmed V and J ends, which lost 2 bases and 5 bases, there was a span of 12 bases. The CDR3 loop reads CASSQSVGTTGELFF. The CDR3 DNA reads as TGCGCCAGCAGCCAATCCGTGGGGACTACCGGGGAGCTGTTTTTT.

V gene TRBV7-9 combines with J gene TRBJ2-3, with D perhaps matching TRBD1 or TRBD2 (5 bases each). The ends were cut back, 2 bases at V and 4 bases at J, with 7 bases in the middle. Germline V CDR1 and CDR2: SEHNR, FQNEAQ (reference sequence). This CDR3 has 13 amino acids. The CDR3 DNA reads as TGTGCCAGCAGCTTAATGGGGGCAGATACGCAGTATTTT. Its translation: CASSLMGADTQYF.